The sequence of this T cell receptor (beta chain) was determined in a study of blood T cell repertoires in COVID-19. For the study at large: COVID-19 samples collected from the United States, Italy and Spain covered acute and convalescent phases.

This CDR3 is built from 13 residues. Germline V CDR1 and CDR2: SGHVS, FQNEAQ. V shed 5 bases and J 6 bases; nucleotides not matched to a gene: 3. Sequencing used immunoSEQ multiplex PCR; TCRdb keeps in-frame clones, though not all of them. The sample holds over 110,000 clones; around 90% are singletons and the top ten take around 1.7%. Sequenced: peripheral blood. The clonotype comes from a woman between 45 and 60 years old with acute or convalescent COVID-19. The genes are TRBV7-8 and TRBJ2-4; 8 positions match TRBD1. CDR3 region: CASSRQGRNIQYF. CDR3 DNA sequence: TGTGCCAGCAGCCGACAGGGGCGAAACATTCAGTACTTC. Looking up the rest from reference TRBV7-8 and TRBJ2-4 gives the full variable domain: GAGVSQSPRYKVAKRGQDVALRCDPISGHVSLFWYQQALGQGPEFLTYFQNEAQLDKSGLPSDRFFAERPEGSVSTLKIQRTQQEDSAVYLCASSRQGRNIQYFGAGTRLSVL.